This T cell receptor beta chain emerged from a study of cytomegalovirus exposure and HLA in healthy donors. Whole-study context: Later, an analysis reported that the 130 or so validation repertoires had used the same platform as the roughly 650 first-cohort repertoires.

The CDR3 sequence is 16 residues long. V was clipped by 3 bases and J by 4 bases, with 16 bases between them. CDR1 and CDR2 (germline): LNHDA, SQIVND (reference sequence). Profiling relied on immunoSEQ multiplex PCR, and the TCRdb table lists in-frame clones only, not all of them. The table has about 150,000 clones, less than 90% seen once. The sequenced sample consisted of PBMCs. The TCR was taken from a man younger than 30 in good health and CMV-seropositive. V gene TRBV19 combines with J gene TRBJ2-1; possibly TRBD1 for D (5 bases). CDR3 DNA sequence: TGTGCCAGTAGTATGTTAGGGGCTCGGGCTTACAATGAGCAGTTCTTC. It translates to CASSMLGARAYNEQFF.